This section outlines one T cell receptor beta chain sequence together with its context. The sample originates from a study of cytomegalovirus exposure and HLA in healthy donors. The CDR3 extends over 12 amino acids. Germline trimming cut 10 bases from V and 7 bases from J; bases unmatched to any gene: 7. CDR1 is MNHNY and CDR2 is SVGAGI in the germline V gene (reference sequence). Vbeta (60) and Jbeta (13) primers were used in the PCR. This table comes from immunoSEQ multiplex PCR, and its TCRdb copy is limited to in-frame clones, with some not included. The sample has 160,000 or so clones, roughly 79% seen once.

The material sequenced was PBMCs. The chain combines TRBV6-6 with TRBJ2-3; the match to TRBD1 covers 8 bases. This clonotype was sampled from a woman younger than 35 in good health and CMV-seropositive. The CDR3 DNA sequence: TGTGCCATCCAGGGGGCAGGATATACGCAGTATTTT. The encoded protein is CAIQGAGYTQYF.